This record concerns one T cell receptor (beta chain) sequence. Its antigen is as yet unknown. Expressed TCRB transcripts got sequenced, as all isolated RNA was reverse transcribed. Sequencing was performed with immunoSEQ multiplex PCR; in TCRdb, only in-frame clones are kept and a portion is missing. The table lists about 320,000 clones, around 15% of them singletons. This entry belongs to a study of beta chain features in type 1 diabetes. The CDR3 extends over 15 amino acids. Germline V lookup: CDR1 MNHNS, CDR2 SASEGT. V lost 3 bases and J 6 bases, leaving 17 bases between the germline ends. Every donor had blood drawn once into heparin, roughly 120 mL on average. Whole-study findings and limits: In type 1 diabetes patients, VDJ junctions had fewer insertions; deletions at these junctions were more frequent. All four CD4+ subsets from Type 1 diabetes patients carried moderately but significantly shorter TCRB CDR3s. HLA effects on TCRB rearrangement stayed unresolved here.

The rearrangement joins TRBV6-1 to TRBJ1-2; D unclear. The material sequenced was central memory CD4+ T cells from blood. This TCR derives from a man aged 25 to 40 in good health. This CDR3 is CASSDSDFVVDGYTF. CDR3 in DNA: TGTGCCAGCAGTGATTCGGACTTCGTTGTGGATGGCTACACCTTC.